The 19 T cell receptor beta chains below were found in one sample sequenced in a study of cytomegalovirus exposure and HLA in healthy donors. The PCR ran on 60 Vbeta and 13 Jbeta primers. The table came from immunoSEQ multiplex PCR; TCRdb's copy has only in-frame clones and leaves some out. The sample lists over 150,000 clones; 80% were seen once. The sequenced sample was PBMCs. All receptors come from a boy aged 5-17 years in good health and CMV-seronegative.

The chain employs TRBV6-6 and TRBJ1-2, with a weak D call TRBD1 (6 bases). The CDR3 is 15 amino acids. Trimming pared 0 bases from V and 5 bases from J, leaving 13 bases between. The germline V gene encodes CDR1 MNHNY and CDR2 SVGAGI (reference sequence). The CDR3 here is CASSYSPGAEYGYTF. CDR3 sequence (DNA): TGTGCCAGCAGTTACTCGCCAGGGGCTGAATATGGCTACACCTTC.

CDR3 protein: CASSGLAGGPNEQFF. CDR3 sequence (DNA): TGTGCCAGCAGTGGACTAGCGGGGGGGCCCAATGAGCAGTTCTTC. The chain carries TRBV6-1 and TRBJ2-1; 14 bases align to TRBD2. The CDR3 sequence is 15 residues long. V lost 4 bases to trimming and J lost 6 bases; unmatched junction nucleotides: 2. Germline CDR1 and CDR2: MNHNS and SASEGT.

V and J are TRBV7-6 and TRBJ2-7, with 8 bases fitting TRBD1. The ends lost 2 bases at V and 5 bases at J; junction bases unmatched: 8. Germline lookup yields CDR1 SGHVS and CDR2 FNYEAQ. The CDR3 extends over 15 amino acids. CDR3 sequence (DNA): TGTGCCAGCAGCTTACCCGCAGGGGGCTTTGACGAGCAGTACTTC. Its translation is CASSLPAGGFDEQYF.

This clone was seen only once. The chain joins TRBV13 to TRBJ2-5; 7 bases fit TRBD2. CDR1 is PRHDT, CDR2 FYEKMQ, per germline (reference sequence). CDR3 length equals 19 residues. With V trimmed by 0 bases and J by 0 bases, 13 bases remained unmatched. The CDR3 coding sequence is TGTGCCAGCAGCTTAGGAGAAGAGACTAGCTGGGTACACCAAGAGACCCAGTACTTC. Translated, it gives CASSLGEETSWVHQETQYF.

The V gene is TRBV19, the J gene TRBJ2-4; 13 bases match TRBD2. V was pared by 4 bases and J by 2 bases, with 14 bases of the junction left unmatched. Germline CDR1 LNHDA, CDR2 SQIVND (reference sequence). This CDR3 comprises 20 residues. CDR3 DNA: TGTGCCAGTAGTAGAAGGACTAGCGGGGGCACCTCTAAGACCAAAAACATTCAGTACTTC. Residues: CASSRRTSGGTSKTKNIQYF.

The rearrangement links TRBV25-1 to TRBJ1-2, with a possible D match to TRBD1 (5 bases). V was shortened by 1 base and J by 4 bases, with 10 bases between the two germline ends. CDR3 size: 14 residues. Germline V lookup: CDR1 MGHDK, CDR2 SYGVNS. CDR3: CASSELGGFYGYTF. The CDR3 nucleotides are TGTGCCAGCAGTGAATTGGGGGGATTCTATGGCTACACCTTC.

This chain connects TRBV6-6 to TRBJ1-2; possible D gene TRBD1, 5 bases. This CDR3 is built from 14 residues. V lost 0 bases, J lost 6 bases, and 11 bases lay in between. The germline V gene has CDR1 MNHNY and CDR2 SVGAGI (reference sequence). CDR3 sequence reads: CASSYSGRANGYTF. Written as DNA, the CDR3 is TGTGCCAGCAGTTACTCTGGCAGGGCCAATGGCTACACCTTC.

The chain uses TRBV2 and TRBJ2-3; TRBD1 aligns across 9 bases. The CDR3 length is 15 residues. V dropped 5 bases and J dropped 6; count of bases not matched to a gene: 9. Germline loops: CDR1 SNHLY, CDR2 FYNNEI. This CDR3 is CASSRDRALLDTQYF. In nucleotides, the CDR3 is TGTGCCAGCAGTCGGGACAGGGCCCTCCTCGATACGCAGTATTTT.

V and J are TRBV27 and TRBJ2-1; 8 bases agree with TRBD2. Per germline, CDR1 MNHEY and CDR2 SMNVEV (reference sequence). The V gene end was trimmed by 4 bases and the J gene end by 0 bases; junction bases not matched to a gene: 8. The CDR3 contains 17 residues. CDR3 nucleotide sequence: TGTGCCAGCAGTTCAAAACTAGCGGAGAGCTCCTACAATGAGCAGTTCTTC. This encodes CASSSKLAESSYNEQFF.

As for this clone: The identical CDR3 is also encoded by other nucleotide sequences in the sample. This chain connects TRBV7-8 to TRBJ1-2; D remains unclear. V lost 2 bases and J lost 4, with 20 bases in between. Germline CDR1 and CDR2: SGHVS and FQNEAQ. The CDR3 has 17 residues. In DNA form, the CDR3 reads TGTGCCAGCAGCTTACCTCTCCAGACGGGGAGAAGCTATGGCTACACCTTC. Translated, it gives CASSLPLQTGRSYGYTF.

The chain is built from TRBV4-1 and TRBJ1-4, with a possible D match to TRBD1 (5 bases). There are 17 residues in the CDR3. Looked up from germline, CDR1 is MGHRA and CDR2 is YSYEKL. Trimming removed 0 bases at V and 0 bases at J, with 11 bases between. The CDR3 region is CASSQERGTATNEKLFF. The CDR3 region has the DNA TGCGCCAGCAGCCAAGAACGCGGGACTGCAACTAATGAAAAACTGTTTTTT.

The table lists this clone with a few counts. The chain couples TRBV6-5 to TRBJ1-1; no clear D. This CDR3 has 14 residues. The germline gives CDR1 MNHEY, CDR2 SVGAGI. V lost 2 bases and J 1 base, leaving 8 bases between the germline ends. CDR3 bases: TGTGCCAGCAGTTACAACACAGAGAACACTGAAGCTTTCTTT. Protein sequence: CASSYNTENTEAFF.

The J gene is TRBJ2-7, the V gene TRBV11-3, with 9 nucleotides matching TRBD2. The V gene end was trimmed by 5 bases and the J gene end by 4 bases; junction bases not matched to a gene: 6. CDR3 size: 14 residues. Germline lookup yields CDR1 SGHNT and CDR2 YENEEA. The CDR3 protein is CASSLSGRHYEQYF. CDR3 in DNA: TGTGCCAGCAGCCTCAGCGGGAGGCATTACGAGCAGTACTTC.

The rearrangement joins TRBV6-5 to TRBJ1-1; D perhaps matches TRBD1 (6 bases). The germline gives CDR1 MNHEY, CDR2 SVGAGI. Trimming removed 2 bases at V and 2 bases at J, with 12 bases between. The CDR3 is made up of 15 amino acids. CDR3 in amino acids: CASSYSQTGNTEAFF. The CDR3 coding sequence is TGTGCCAGCAGTTACAGCCAGACAGGTAACACTGAAGCTTTCTTT.

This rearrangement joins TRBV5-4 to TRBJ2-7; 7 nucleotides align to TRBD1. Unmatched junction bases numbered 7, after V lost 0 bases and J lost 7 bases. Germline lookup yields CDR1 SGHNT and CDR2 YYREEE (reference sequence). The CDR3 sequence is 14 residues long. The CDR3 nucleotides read TGTGCCAGCAGCTTGGACGACAGGGCGGCGGAGCAGTACTTC. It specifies CASSLDDRAAEQYF. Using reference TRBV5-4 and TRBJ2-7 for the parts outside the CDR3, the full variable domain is ETGVTQSPTHLIKTRGQQVTLRCSSQSGHNTVSWYQQALGQGPQFIFQYYREEENGRGNFPPRFSGLQFPNYSSELNVNALELDDSALYLCASSLDDRAAEQYFGPGTRLTVT.

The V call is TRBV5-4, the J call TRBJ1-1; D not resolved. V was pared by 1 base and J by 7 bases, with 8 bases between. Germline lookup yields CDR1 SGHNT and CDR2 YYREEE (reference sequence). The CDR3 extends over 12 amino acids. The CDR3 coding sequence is TGTGCCAGCAGCTTGACAGACCATGAAGCTTTCTTT. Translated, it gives CASSLTDHEAFF.

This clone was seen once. In DNA form, the CDR3 reads TGTGCCAGCGCACGAACTGCAGATACGCAGTATTTT. This translates into CASARTADTQYF. The chain employs TRBV21-1 and TRBJ2-3; no check of the table's D call, TRBD2, against the DNA was made. TRBV21-1 is recorded as a pseudogene. This CDR3 region has 12 residues.

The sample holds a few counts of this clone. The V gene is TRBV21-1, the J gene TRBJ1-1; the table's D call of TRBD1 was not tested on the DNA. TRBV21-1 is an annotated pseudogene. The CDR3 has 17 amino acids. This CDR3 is CASSKEGPDKLNTEAFF. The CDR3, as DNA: TGTGCCAGCAGCAAAGAGGGTCCGGACAAGTTGAACACTGAAGCTTTCTTT.

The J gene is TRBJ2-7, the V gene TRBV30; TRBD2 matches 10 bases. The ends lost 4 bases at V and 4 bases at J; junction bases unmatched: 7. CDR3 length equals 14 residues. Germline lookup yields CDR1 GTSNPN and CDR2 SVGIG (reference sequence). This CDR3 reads CAWTPGTSAYEQYF. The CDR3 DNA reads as TGTGCCTGGACGCCCGGGACTAGCGCTTACGAGCAGTACTTC.